This T cell receptor (beta chain) was documented in a study of Ad26.COV2.S vaccination and SARS-CoV-2 variants. General study points: Placebo recipients and vaccine recipients were similar in non-spike TCR breadth.

Assay: immunoSEQ multiplex PCR; the TCRdb copy retains only in-frame clones and omits some. The sample carries just over 350,000 clones, about 92% recorded once. CDR3 length: 16 residues. Germline V gene lookup returns CDR1 MGHRA and CDR2 YSYEKL. Trimming removed 2 bases from V and 1 base from J, with 11 bases in between. Concerning this clone: Its antigen is unidentified.

The source of this sequence is a human donor who had recovered from COVID-19. The sample here was peripheral blood, taken after recovery from COVID-19. The J gene is TRBJ2-2, the V gene TRBV4-1, with D unresolved. The CDR3 DNA reads TGCGCCAGCAGCCAAAAGGGATCTGGGAACACCGGGGAGCTGTTTTTT. This gives the protein CASSQKGSGNTGELFF.